The 20 T cell receptor beta chains given below trace back to one sample, sequenced in a study of shared clonotypes between healthy human individuals. As defined, naive CD8 cells were CD45RO-negative and positively selected for CCR7, with terminally differentiated effector memory CD45RA+ cells excluded. Generated by immunoSEQ multiplex PCR, the TCRdb table keeps only in-frame clones and is missing some. This table has millions of clones, about 92% appearing once. Sequenced input: naive CD8+ T cells from PBMCs. Receptors originate from a man between 18 and 29 years old in good health. Some clones in this sample may be carry-over from other donors' samples.

The gene calls are TRBV7-3 and TRBJ1-1; D uncertain. Trimming shortened V by 5 bases and J by 4 bases, and 11 bases separated the two germline ends. The germline CDR1 and CDR2 sequences are SGHTA and FQGTGA. The CDR3 extends over 13 amino acids. The CDR3 loop reads CASSPRGPTEAFF. The CDR3 DNA is TGTGCCAGCAGCCCCCGAGGGCCCACTGAAGCTTTCTTT. The entire variable domain, with the rest obtained from reference TRBV7-3 and TRBJ1-1, is as follows: GAGVSQTPSNKVTEKGKYVELRCDPISGHTALYWYRQSLGQGPEFLIYFQGTGAADDSGLPNDRFFAVRPEGSVSTLKIQRTERGDSAVYLCASSPRGPTEAFFGQGTRLTVV.

This chain uses TRBV27 with TRBJ2-7, with TRBD2 identical over 8 bases. The CDR3 loop spans 13 amino acids. Germline CDR1 MNHEY, CDR2 SMNVEV (reference sequence). Losses at the gene ends were 10 bases for V and 7 bases for J; bases not matched to a gene: 12. The CDR3 DNA follows: TGTGCCATCACCGGACTAGCAGGGCGGGAGCAGTACTTC. Residues: CAITGLAGREQYF.

V usage is TRBV28 and J usage is TRBJ2-5, with D uncertain. The CDR3 is 15 amino acids. Trimming pared 8 bases from V and 3 bases from J, leaving 19 bases between. From germline, CDR1 is MDHEN and CDR2 SYDVKM. The CDR3 region is CASLTPSVHEETQYF. CDR3 nucleotide sequence: TGTGCCAGCTTAACCCCCTCGGTCCACGAAGAGACCCAGTACTTC.

This chain uses TRBV9 with TRBJ2-1, with D tentatively TRBD2 (6 bases). V lost 4 bases and J 9 bases, leaving 17 bases between the germline ends. CDR1 and CDR2 from the germline V gene are SGDLS and YYNGEE. This CDR3 is 14 amino acids long. The CDR3 loop is CASSTPEGWAEQFF. DNA of the CDR3: TGTGCCAGCAGCACCCCGGAGGGGTGGGCTGAGCAGTTCTTC. The full variable domain, its missing parts supplied by reference TRBV9 and TRBJ2-1, is DSGVTQTPKHLITATGQRVTLRCSPRSGDLSVYWYQQSLDQGLQFLIQYYNGEERAKGNILERFSAQQFPDLHSELNLSSLELGDSALYFCASSTPEGWAEQFFGPGTRLTVL.

About this clone itself: This sample includes further DNA sequences coding for the same CDR3. The CDR3 sequence is CASSFYRDSANYGYTF. The DNA of the CDR3 is TGTGCCAGCAGTTTCTACCGGGACAGCGCCAACTATGGCTACACCTTC. The chain uses TRBV28 and TRBJ1-2, with TRBD1 identical over 7 bases. The CDR3 spans 16 residues. V dropped 3 bases and J dropped 2; count of bases not matched to a gene: 9. From germline, CDR1 is MDHEN and CDR2 SYDVKM.

The chain uses TRBV9 and TRBJ2-2; D might be TRBD1 (5 bases). Looked up from germline, CDR1 is SGDLS and CDR2 is YYNGEE. V was shortened by 0 bases and J by 5 bases, with 14 bases between the two germline ends. This CDR3 is 16 amino acids long. In DNA, the CDR3 is TGTGCCAGCAGCGTAGCTTGGCAGGGATTAACCGGGGAGCTGTTTTTT. It specifies CASSVAWQGLTGELFF.

To note about this clone: The sample has other DNA sequences that encode this CDR3 too. The rearrangement links TRBV28 to TRBJ2-7; no clear D. Trimming shortened V by 6 bases and J by 2 bases, and 11 bases separated the two germline ends. The CDR3 has 13 residues. Germline CDR1 reads MDHEN; CDR2 reads SYDVKM. This CDR3 is CASRPTGAYEQYF. The DNA of the CDR3 is TGTGCCAGCAGACCGACTGGGGCCTACGAGCAGTACTTC.

The rearrangement uses TRBV19 and TRBJ1-3; possible D gene TRBD1, 5 bases. CDR3 length: 14 amino acids. Germline CDR1 LNHDA, CDR2 SQIVND (reference sequence). V lost 7 bases, J lost 0 bases, and 10 bases lay in between. The DNA for the CDR3 is TGTGCCAGTACCGCAGACAGCTCTGGAAACACCATATATTTT. Translating it yields CASTADSSGNTIYF. Drawing the rest from reference TRBV19 and TRBJ1-3, the complete variable domain is DGGITQSPKYLFRKEGQNVTLSCEQNLNHDAMYWYRQDPGQGLRLIYYSQIVNDFQKGDIAEGYSVSREKKESFPLTVTSAQKNPTAFYLCASTADSSGNTIYFGEGSWLTVV.

This rearrangement joins TRBV19 to TRBJ2-2; 8 bases are a match to TRBD1. CDR1 is LNHDA, CDR2 SQIVND, per germline (reference sequence). This CDR3 has 15 amino acids. V lost 9 bases to trimming and J lost 6 bases; unmatched junction nucleotides: 12. The CDR3 DNA is TGTGCCAGCCATGACAGGGGATATAGGGCCGGGGAGCTGTTTTTT. This codes for CASHDRGYRAGELFF.

This clone was recorded once. The gene calls are TRBV9 and TRBJ2-5; D possibly matches TRBD1 or TRBD2 (7 bases each). The CDR3 has 16 amino acids. Trimming shortened V by 4 bases and J by 2 bases, and 18 bases separated the two germline ends. Germline assignment: CDR1 SGDLS and CDR2 YYNGEE. The CDR3 protein is CASSPRGGYKQETQYF. CDR3 bases: TGTGCCAGCAGCCCCAGGGGGGGGTACAAGCAAGAGACCCAGTACTTC.

The rearrangement links TRBV19 to TRBJ2-4; either TRBD1 or TRBD2 may supply D (6 bases each). V lost 7 bases and J 9 bases, leaving 19 bases between the germline ends. The length of the CDR3 is 14 residues. The V gene's germline CDR1 is LNHDA and CDR2 SQIVND (reference sequence). The DNA of the CDR3 is TGTGCCAGTACCATGACCCCCGAGGGGGGCATTCAGTACTTC. This translates into CASTMTPEGGIQYF.

This chain's CDR3 is CASSLAPLSGTWDNEQFF. DNA for the CDR3: TGTGCCAGCAGCTTAGCTCCACTAAGCGGGACCTGGGACAATGAGCAGTTCTTC. The chain uses TRBV7-6 and TRBJ2-1; 7 bases fit TRBD2. Germline V gives CDR1 SGHVS, CDR2 FNYEAQ. Trimming removed 0 bases from V and 5 bases from J; junction bases left unmatched: 13. The CDR3 runs to 18 residues. The full variable domain, in which reference TRBV7-6 and TRBJ2-1 provide the parts outside the CDR3, is GAGVSQSPRYKVTKRGQDVALRCDPISGHVSLYWYRQALGQGPEFLTYFNYEAQQDKSGLPNDRFSAERPEGSISTLTIQRTEQRDSAMYRCASSLAPLSGTWDNEQFFGPGTRLTVL.

This chain joins TRBV5-1 and TRBJ2-7, with D possibly TRBD1 on 6 matching bases. With 4 bases removed from V and 3 bases from J, the gap between germline ends came to 14 bases. The CDR3 loop spans 14 amino acids. CDR1 and CDR2 (germline): SGHRS, YFSETQ. CDR3 DNA: TGCGCCAGCAGCCAAGGGACAACTTTCTACGAGCAGTACTTC. Translated, it gives CASSQGTTFYEQYF.

This chain joins TRBV7-9 and TRBJ2-3; possibly TRBD1 or TRBD2 for D (5 bases each). This CDR3 spans 15 amino acids. The V end lost 5 bases, the J end lost 3 bases, and 15 bases lay between the germline ends. The germline gives CDR1 SEHNR, CDR2 FQNEAQ (reference sequence). The CDR3 protein is CASSPPGAGTDTQYF. In DNA form, the CDR3 reads TGTGCCAGCAGCCCGCCCGGGGCCGGGACAGATACGCAGTATTTT.

The chain carries TRBV10-2 and TRBJ2-1; TRBD2 matches at 11 bases. Germline CDR1 WSHSY, CDR2 SAAADI. The CDR3 is made up of 15 amino acids. V shed 8 bases and J 9 bases; nucleotides not matched to a gene: 12. CDR3 protein: CASGRIRLAGSEQFF. CDR3 coding DNA: TGCGCCAGCGGCCGAATCCGACTAGCGGGAAGTGAGCAGTTCTTC.

The chain joins TRBV29-1 to TRBJ2-1; D gene unclear. Between the trimmed V and J ends, which lost 3 bases and 3 bases, there was a span of 9 bases. This CDR3 has 13 residues. CDR1 and CDR2 (germline): SQVTM, ANQGSEA. CDR3 region: CSVEEWVYNEQFF. As DNA, the CDR3 is TGCAGCGTTGAGGAGTGGGTCTACAATGAGCAGTTCTTC.

CDR3 sequence reads: CASSEELRGTSGYTF. The CDR3 nucleotides read TGTGCCAGCAGTGAAGAGTTGCGGGGAACTAGTGGCTACACCTTC. The chain carries TRBV2 and TRBJ1-2, with D unresolved. V lost 1 base and J lost 7, with 16 bases in between. CDR1 and CDR2 (germline): SNHLY, FYNNEI. CDR3 length equals 15 residues. The full variable domain, completed using reference TRBV2 and TRBJ1-2, is EPEVTQTPSHQVTQMGQEVILRCVPISNHLYFYWYRQILGQKVEFLVSFYNNEISEKSEIFDDQFSVERPDGSNFTLKIRSTKLEDSAMYFCASSEELRGTSGYTFGSGTRLTVV.

This chain's CDR3 is CASSPGQGATGELFF. In nucleotides, the CDR3 is TGTGCCAGCAGTCCGGGACAGGGGGCAACCGGGGAGCTGTTTTTT. The rearrangement joins TRBV6-5 to TRBJ2-2; TRBD1 aligns across 12 bases. The V segment lost 5 bases and the J segment 5 bases; nucleotides outside the gene matches: 3. Germline V gene data show CDR1 as MNHEY and CDR2 as SVGAGI. The CDR3 is 15 residues long.

The chain couples TRBV13 to TRBJ1-1; perhaps TRBD1 as D (5 bases). This CDR3 has 15 amino acids. The V end lost 0 bases, the J end lost 1 base, and 9 bases lay between the germline ends. Germline V CDR1 and CDR2: PRHDT, FYEKMQ (reference sequence). The DNA for the CDR3 is TGTGCCAGCAGCTTAGGGTATCAGGGGAACACTGAAGCTTTCTTT. It is translated as CASSLGYQGNTEAFF.

Concerning this clone: The sample carries other DNA sequences with the same CDR3. This chain uses TRBV2 with TRBJ2-7; tentative D call: TRBD2 (7 bases). The CDR3 contains 11 residues. CDR1 is SNHLY, CDR2 FYNNEI, per germline. V was clipped by 6 bases and J by 7 bases, with 10 bases between them. The CDR3 region is CASSEGGEQYF. CDR3 DNA: TGTGCCAGCAGCGAGGGGGGGGAGCAGTACTTC.